These T cell receptor beta chains were read from a single sample in a study of vaccination and CD4 T cells after COVID-19. MiXCR, run by TCRdb on the PCR reads, gives a single entry per CDR3 protein. The sample records about 9,500 distinct CDR3 sequences, about 66% being singletons. These receptors lack a known antigen. The source material was CD4+ T cells from blood, cultured in vitro. These receptors originate from a human donor who had recovered from COVID-19. The CDR3 runs from the conserved cysteine through the conserved F or W. The D gene is left open where the match is weak. Clone size is stated in some rows and not others, as once, few, many or a class when expanded.

length,V,D,size,J,CDR3,DNA
12,TRBV5-1,-,-,TRBJ1-1,CASSPGPVEAFF,TGCGCCAGCAGCCCCGGGCCCGTTGAAGCTTTCTTT
18,TRBV19,-,-,TRBJ1-5,CASSPAPHKSGYDQPQHF,TGTGCCAGTAGCCCCGCCCCCCACAAGTCGGGATATGATCAGCCCCAGCATTTT
12,TRBV20-1,-,few,TRBJ1-5,CSAGAGDQPQHF,TGCAGTGCTGGGGCAGGGGATCAGCCCCAGCATTTT
18,TRBV6-1,TRBD1,-,TRBJ1-2,CASSEVHGDRGLFGGYTF,TGTGCCAGCAGTGAAGTGCATGGGGACAGGGGCTTATTTGGTGGCTACACCTTC
13,TRBV5-1,-,-,TRBJ2-3,CASRGSDRDTQYF,TGCGCCAGCAGAGGCAGCGATAGGGATACGCAGTATTTT
18,TRBV2,-,-,TRBJ1-2,CASSVPRDPRGLGDGYTF,TGTGCCAGCAGTGTACCCCGGGACCCGAGGGGCTTAGGAGATGGCTACACCTTC
14,TRBV7-2,TRBD2,medium-sized,TRBJ2-3,CASSYGGSTDTQYF,TGTGCCAGCAGCTACGGGGGGAGCACAGATACGCAGTATTTT
14,TRBV20-1,TRBD2,-,TRBJ2-1,CGARPAGGYNEQFF,TGCGGTGCTAGACCAGCGGGGGGCTACAATGAGCAGTTCTTC
15,TRBV10-3,-,few,TRBJ2-7,CATDPKDRSSYEQYF,TGTGCCACCGACCCTAAGGACAGAAGCTCCTACGAGCAGTACTTC
13,TRBV20-1,-,-,TRBJ1-1,CSVAVGPWSEAFF,TGCAGTGTGGCTGTGGGGCCCTGGTCTGAAGCTTTCTTT
16,TRBV6-5,TRBD1,-,TRBJ1-1,CASSYGGQRWNTEAFF,TGTGCCAGCAGTTACGGGGGACAGCGGTGGAACACTGAAGCTTTCTTT
17,TRBV7-2,-,-,TRBJ1-3,CASSSSLLTGSGNTIYF,TGTGCCAGCAGCTCATCCCTCTTGACAGGCTCTGGAAACACCATATATTTT
15,TRBV20-1,-,-,TRBJ1-3,CSASLGGYSGNTIYF,TGCAGTGCTAGCCTCGGAGGGTACTCTGGAAACACCATATATTTT
14,TRBV19,-,-,TRBJ1-3,CASSIGGRRNTIYF,TGTGCCAGTAGTATAGGCGGACGCCGAAACACCATATATTTT
15,TRBV7-3,-,-,TRBJ1-6,CASSLRDGDNSPLHF,TGTGCCAGCAGCTTAAGGGACGGAGATAATTCACCCCTCCACTTT
14,TRBV7-2,-,-,TRBJ2-7,CASSDWEGRYEQYF,TGTGCCAGCAGCGATTGGGAAGGGAGATACGAGCAGTACTTC
16,TRBV12-3/TRBV12-4,TRBD1,-,TRBJ1-5,CASSPSGEGAHQPQHF,TGTGCCAGCAGCCCTTCAGGTGAGGGGGCCCATCAGCCCCAGCATTTT
16,TRBV6-1,-,-,TRBJ1-6,CASSPSDSSYNSPLHF,TGTGCCAGCAGCCCCTCGGACAGCTCCTATAATTCACCCCTCCACTTT
13,TRBV7-2,-,-,TRBJ1-1,CASSYQGNTEAFF,TGTGCCAGCAGCTACCAGGGAAACACTGAAGCTTTCTTT
17,TRBV7-6,TRBD2,-,TRBJ2-7,CASSLDRLAGAHYEQYF,TGTGCCAGCAGCTTAGATCGACTAGCGGGGGCTCACTACGAGCAGTACTTC
11,TRBV29-1,-,-,TRBJ1-2,CSVALNYGYTF,TGCAGCGTTGCTCTTAACTATGGCTACACCTTC
12,TRBV30,-,-,TRBJ1-1,CAWRTGATEAFF,TGTGCCTGGAGGACAGGAGCCACTGAAGCTTTCTTT
15,TRBV19,-,few,TRBJ2-6,CASSIRLSGANVLTF,TGTGCCAGTAGTATCCGGCTCTCTGGGGCCAACGTCCTGACTTTC
19,TRBV7-5,-,-,TRBJ1-4,CISVSEASQDEALNEKLFF,-